This entry features one TCR beta chain sequence. Its antigen is undetermined. Reverse transcription of all isolated RNA meant that expressed TCRB transcripts were sequenced. Profiling relied on immunoSEQ multiplex PCR, and the TCRdb table lists in-frame clones only, not all of them. The repertoire has 630,000 or so clones, more than 13% of them found once; the top ten carry 0.035% to 0.045%. These data originate in a study of beta chain features in type 1 diabetes. Study-level results: The study found moderately but significantly shorter TCRB CDR3s in all four CD4+ subsets of Type 1 diabetes patients.

The CDR3 runs 14 residues. Per germline, CDR1 MDHEN and CDR2 SYDVKM. With 6 bases removed from V and 3 bases from J, the gap between germline ends came to 14 bases. V gene TRBV28 combines with J gene TRBJ1-2, with D hard to call. This sequence was found in a man aged 18 to 30 with type 1 diabetes. The sequenced material came from naive CD4+ T cells from blood. The CDR3 DNA reads as TGTGCCAGCAGATCCAGTGGACCGGACTATGGCTACACCTTC. It is translated as CASRSSGPDYGYTF.